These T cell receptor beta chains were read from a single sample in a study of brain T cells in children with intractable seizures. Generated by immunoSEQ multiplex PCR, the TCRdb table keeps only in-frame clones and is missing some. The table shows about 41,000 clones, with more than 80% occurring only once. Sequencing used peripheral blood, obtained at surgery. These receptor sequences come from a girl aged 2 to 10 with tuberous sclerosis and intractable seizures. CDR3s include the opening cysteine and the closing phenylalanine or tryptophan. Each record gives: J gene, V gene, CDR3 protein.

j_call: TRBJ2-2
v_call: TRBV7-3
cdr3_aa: CASSLTRRPTGGPGELFF

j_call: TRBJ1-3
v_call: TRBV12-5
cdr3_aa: CASGLVDSFSPRF

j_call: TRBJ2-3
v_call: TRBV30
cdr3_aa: CAWSTDTIAADTQYF

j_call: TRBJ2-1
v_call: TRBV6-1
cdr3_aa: CASSESDSLSYNEQFF

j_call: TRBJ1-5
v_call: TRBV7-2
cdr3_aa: CASSLVDSGLGNQPQHF

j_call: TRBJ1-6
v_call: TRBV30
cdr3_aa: CAWSGRGNSPLHF

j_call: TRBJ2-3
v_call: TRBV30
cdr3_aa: CAWISTEGRDTQYF

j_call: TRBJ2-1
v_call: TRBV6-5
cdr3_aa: CASKTSGGVYNEQFF

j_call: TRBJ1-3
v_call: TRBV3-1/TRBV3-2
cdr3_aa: CASTQRTGGNTIYF

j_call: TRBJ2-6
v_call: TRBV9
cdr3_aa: CASSLQGSGANVLTF

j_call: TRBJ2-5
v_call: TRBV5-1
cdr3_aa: CASSFSGPQIGETQYF

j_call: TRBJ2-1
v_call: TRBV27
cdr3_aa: CASNDGQIHSYNEQFF

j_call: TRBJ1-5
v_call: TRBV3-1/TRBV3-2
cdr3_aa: CASSYGTVTNQPQHF

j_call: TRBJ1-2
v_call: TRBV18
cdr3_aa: CASSPPTSGFYGYTF

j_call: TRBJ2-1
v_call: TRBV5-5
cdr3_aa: CASSLAWGTGDEQFF

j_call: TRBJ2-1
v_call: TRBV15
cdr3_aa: CATHGGGNEQFF

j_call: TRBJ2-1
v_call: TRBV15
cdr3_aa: CATSRGHNEQFF

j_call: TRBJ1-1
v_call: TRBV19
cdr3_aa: CASSIIGRQLNTEAFF

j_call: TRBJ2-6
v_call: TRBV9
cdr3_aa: CASSLHSGANVLTF

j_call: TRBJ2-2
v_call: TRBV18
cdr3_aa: CASSPPRGDGGELFF

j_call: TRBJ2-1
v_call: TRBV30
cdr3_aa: CAWSAGQAGYNEQFF

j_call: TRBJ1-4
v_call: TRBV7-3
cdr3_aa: CASSFAGQGAGATNEKLFF

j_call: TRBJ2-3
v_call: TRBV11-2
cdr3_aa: CASSFLAGGTDTQYF

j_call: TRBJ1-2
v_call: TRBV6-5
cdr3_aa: CASSYGDRPTIGYTF

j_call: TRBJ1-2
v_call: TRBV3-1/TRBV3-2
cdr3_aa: CASAWSGGDGYTF

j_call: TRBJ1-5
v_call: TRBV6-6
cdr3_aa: CASRRDSNQPQHF

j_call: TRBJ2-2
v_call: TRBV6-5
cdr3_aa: CASIRTYGTGELFF

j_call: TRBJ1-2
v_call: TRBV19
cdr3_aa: CASSIGPGWDGYTF

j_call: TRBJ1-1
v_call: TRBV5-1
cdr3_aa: CATSNHGNTEAFF

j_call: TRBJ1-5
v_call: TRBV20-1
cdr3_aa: CSASRQGIQPQHF

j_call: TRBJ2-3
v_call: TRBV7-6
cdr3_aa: CASSFGEDRLHTQYF

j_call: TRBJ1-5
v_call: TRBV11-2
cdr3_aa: CASSQSHNQPQHF

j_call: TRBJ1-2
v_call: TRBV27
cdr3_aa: CASSPQQRSNYGYTF

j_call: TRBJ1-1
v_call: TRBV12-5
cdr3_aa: CASGINRGRNTEAFF

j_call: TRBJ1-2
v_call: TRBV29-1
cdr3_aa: CSVEGVGYGYTF

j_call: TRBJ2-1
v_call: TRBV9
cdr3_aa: CASSTRQGVYNEQFF

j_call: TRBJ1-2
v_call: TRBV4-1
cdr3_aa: CASSQLSGTGRSGGYGYTF

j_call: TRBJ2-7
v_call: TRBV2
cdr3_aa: CASRRPGTSGTYEQYF

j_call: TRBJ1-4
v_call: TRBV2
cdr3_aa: CASSDNVAGPAEKLFF

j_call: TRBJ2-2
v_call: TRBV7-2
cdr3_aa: CASSLEAVNTGELFF

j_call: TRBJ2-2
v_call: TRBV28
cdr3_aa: CASSRPTGGRTGELFF

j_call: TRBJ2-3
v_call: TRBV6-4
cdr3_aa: CASSEYPTPSTDTQYF

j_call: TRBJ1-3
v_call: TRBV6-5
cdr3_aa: CASGKDNSGNTIYF

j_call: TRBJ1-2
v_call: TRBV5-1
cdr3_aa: CASSLGQANYGYTF

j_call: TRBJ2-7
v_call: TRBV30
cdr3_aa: CAWSVISWGGREQYF

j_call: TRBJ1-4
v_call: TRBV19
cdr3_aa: CASSMWGQGKIELFF

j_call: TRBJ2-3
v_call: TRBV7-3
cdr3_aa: CASRLDSASTDTQYF

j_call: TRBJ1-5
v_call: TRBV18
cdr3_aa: CASSQASNQPQHF